This passage covers 8 T cell receptor beta chains from one sample sequenced in a study of blood T cell repertoires in COVID-19. Measured with immunoSEQ multiplex PCR; TCRdb has only the in-frame clones, and not every one. The sample carries more than 70,000 clones, around 79% recorded once. Sequenced sample: peripheral blood. These receptors all come from a human donor in a cohort sampled during active COVID-19.

The chain has TRBV19 and TRBJ2-2; D is unresolved. Germline V gene sequence: CDR1 LNHDA, CDR2 SQIVND (reference sequence). Trimming took 0 bases from V and 5 from J, leaving 10 bases between them. The CDR3 sequence is 15 residues long. CDR3 sequence (DNA): TGTGCCAGTAGTATAGATCCCACGCGGACCGGGGAGCTGTTTTTT. This gives the protein CASSIDPTRTGELFF. Filled out from reference TRBV19 and TRBJ2-2, the complete variable domain reads DGGITQSPKYLFRKEGQNVTLSCEQNLNHDAMYWYRQDPGQGLRLIYYSQIVNDFQKGDIAEGYSVSREKKESFPLTVTSAQKNPTAFYLCASSIDPTRTGELFFGEGSRLTVL.

The CDR3 here is CASSRRDSPSGANVLTF. The CDR3 DNA reads TGTGCCAGCAGCAGAAGGGACAGCCCCTCTGGGGCCAACGTCCTGACTTTC. The chain employs TRBV11-2 and TRBJ2-6; TRBD1 matches 7 bases. The germline V gene has CDR1 SGHAT and CDR2 FQNNGV. The CDR3 length is 17 residues. V was pared by 5 bases and J by 0 bases, with 7 bases of the junction left unmatched.

V and J are TRBV20-1 and TRBJ1-5; no reliable D call. V lost 3 bases to trimming and J lost 3 bases, with 6 bases between them. This CDR3 region has 12 residues. Germline loops: CDR1 DFQATT, CDR2 SNEGSKA (reference sequence). The CDR3 DNA reads TGCAGTGCTAGTACTAACAATCAGCCCCAGCATTTT. Translation gives CSASTNNQPQHF.

The sample holds many counts of this clone. V and J are TRBV27 and TRBJ2-2; 8 bases map to TRBD1. This CDR3 region has 15 residues. Per the germline V gene, CDR1 is MNHEY and CDR2 is SMNVEV (reference sequence). With 2 bases clipped from V and 3 bases from J, the junction kept 2 bases outside the gene matches. In DNA form, the CDR3 reads TGTGCCAGCAGTTTAGACAGGGGTGACACCGGGGAGCTGTTTTTT. Its protein is CASSLDRGDTGELFF.

V usage is TRBV25-1 and J usage is TRBJ2-2; 7 nucleotides align to TRBD1. V lost 5 bases, J lost 4 bases, and 10 bases stayed unmatched. Germline V gene data show CDR1 as MGHDK and CDR2 as SYGVNS. CDR3 length: 16 residues. The CDR3 coding sequence is TGTGCCAGCAGTTCGACGACAGGGTACGGCACCGGGGAGCTGTTTTTT. The encoded protein is CASSSTTGYGTGELFF.

This clone was counted between two and nine times. V is TRBV6-6 and J is TRBJ2-7; D not resolved. Germline loops: CDR1 MNHNY, CDR2 SVGAGI (reference sequence). V lost 0 bases and J lost 3, with 3 bases in between. The CDR3 runs 12 residues. This CDR3 reads CASSYSRYEQYF. In DNA form, the CDR3 reads TGTGCCAGCAGTTACTCGCGCTACGAGCAGTACTTC.

This clone has a single count. The chain is built from TRBV2 and TRBJ2-7, with 8 bases matching TRBD2. The germline CDR1 and CDR2 sequences are SNHLY and FYNNEI. J lost 4 bases, V lost 7 bases, and 9 bases had no gene match. The CDR3 extends over 14 amino acids. Written as DNA, the CDR3 is TGTGCCAGCATAGGTGAGCGGGAGAGTTACGAGCAGTACTTC. Residues: CASIGERESYEQYF.

V gene TRBV28 combines with J gene TRBJ2-7; 9 nucleotides agree with TRBD1. Germline trimming cut 3 bases from V and 4 bases from J; bases unmatched to any gene: 7. This CDR3 region has 15 residues. CDR1 and CDR2 from the germline V gene are MDHEN and SYDVKM. CDR3 in amino acids: CASSFHGQGLYEQYF. The DNA for the CDR3 is TGTGCCAGCAGTTTTCATGGACAGGGGTTATACGAGCAGTACTTC.